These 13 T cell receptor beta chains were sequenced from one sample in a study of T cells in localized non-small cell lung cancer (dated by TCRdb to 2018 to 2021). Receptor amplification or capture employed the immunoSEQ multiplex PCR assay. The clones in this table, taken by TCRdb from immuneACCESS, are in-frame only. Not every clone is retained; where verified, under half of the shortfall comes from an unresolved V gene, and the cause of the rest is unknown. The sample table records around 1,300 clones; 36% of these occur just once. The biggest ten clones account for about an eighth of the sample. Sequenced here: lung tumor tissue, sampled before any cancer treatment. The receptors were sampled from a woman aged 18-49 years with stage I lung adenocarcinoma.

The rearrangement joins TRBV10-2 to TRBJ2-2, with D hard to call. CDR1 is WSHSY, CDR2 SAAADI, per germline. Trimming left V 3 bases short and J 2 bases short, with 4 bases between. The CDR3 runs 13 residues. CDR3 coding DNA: TGCGCCAGCAGTGACTTAAACACCGGGGAGCTGTTTTTT. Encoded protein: CASSDLNTGELFF.

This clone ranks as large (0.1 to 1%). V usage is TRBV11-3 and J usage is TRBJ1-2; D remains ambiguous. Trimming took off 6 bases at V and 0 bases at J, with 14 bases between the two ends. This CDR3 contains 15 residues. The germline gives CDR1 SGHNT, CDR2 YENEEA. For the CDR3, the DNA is TGTGCCAGCAGTTCGCGGGCAGGTTCTAACTATGGCTACACCTTC. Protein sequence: CASSSRAGSNYGYTF.

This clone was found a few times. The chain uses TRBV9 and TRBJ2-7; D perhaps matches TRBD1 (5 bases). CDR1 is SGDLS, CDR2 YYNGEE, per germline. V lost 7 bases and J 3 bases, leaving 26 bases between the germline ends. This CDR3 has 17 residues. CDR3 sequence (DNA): TGTGCCAGCGGACATCAGATTCTGCATCTAACCCACTACGAGCAGTACTTC. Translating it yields CASGHQILHLTHYEQYF.

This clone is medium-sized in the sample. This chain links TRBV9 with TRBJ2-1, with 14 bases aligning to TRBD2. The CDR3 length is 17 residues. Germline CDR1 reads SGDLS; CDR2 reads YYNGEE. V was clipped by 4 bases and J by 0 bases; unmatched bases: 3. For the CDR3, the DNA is TGTGCCAGCAGCCCCGGGACTAGCGGGAGCTCCTACAATGAGCAGTTCTTC. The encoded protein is CASSPGTSGSSYNEQFF.

CDR3 in DNA: TGTGCCAGCAGCCAAGATAATAGCGATGAGCAGTTCTTC. Translation gives CASSQDNSDEQFF. J is TRBJ2-1 and V is TRBV14, with D tentatively TRBD2 (5 bases). V shed 0 bases and J shed 8 bases, with 8 bases lying between them. Germline V gives CDR1 SGHDN, CDR2 FVKESK. This CDR3 is built from 13 residues.

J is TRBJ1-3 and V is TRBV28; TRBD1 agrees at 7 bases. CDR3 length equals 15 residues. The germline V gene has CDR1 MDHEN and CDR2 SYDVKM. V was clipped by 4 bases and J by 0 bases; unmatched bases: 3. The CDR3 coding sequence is TGTGCCAGCAGTTCGGGGACAGTCTCTGGAAACACCATATATTTT. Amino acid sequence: CASSSGTVSGNTIYF.

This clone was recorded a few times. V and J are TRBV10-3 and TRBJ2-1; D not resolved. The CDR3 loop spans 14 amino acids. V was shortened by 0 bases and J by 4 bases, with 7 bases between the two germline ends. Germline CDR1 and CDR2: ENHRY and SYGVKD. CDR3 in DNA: TGTGCCATCAGTGAGTCCTGGCAGTACAATGAGCAGTTCTTC. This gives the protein CAISESWQYNEQFF.

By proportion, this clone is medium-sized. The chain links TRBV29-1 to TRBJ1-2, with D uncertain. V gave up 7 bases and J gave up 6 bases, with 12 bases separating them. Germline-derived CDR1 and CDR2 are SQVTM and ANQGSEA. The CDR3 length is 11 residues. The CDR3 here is CSAITGNGYTF. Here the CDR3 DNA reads TGCAGCGCGATAACCGGCAATGGCTACACCTTC.

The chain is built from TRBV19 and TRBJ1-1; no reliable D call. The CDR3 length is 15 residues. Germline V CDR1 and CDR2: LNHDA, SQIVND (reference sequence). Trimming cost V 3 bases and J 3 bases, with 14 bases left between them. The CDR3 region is CASSIGRSRDTEAFF. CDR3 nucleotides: TGTGCCAGTAGTATCGGAAGATCTCGGGACACTGAAGCTTTCTTT.

CDR3 protein: CASSEAQATNEKLFF. In DNA form, the CDR3 reads TGTGCCAGCAGTGAAGCGCAGGCAACTAATGAAAAACTGTTTTTT. This rearrangement joins TRBV9 to TRBJ1-4; D gene unclear. This CDR3 comprises 15 residues. The ends were cut back, 5 bases at V and 0 bases at J, with 11 bases in the middle. Germline values: CDR1 SGDLS, CDR2 YYNGEE.

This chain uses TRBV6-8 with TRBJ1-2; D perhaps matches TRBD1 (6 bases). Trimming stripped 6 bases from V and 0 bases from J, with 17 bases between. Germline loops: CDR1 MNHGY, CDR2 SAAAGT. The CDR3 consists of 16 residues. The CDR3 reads CASRYRTESSNYGYTF. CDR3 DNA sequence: TGTGCCAGCAGATACAGGACAGAAAGTTCTAACTATGGCTACACCTTC.

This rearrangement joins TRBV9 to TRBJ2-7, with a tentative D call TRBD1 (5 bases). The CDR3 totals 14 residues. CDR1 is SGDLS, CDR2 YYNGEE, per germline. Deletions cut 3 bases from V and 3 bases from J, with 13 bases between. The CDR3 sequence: CASSETGADYEQYF. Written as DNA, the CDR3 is TGTGCCAGCAGCGAAACAGGCGCGGACTACGAGCAGTACTTC.

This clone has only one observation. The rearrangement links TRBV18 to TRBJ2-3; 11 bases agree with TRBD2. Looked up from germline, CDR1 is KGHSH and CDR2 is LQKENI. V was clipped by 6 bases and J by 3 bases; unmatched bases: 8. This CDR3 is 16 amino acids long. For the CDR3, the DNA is TGTGCCAGCTCCTTCGAGCGACTAGCGGGAACAGATACGCAGTATTTT. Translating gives CASSFERLAGTDTQYF.